This passage covers 26 T cell receptor beta chains from one sample sequenced in a study of HIV-infected patients and healthy controls (dated by TCRdb to 2013 to 2014). Libraries were constructed by 5' RACE. Sequencing was carried out with an Illumina MiSeq. SuperScript III was used to reverse transcribe 500 ng RNA with primers targeting the alpha and beta constant regions. Alpha and beta chain libraries were generated separately via chain-specific third strand synthesis with multiplexing indices. The public reads were run again by TCRdb, first through fastp at Q25 and then through MiXCR, and only productive beta chains were kept. Records with the same CDR3 protein are collapsed into one entry carrying the most frequent genes and DNA. A total of some 7,400 distinct CDR3 sequences appear in this sample, roughly 6.2% of them only once. 20% to 25% of the sample goes to the ten largest clones. After antiretroviral therapy began, follow-up blood was collected from HIV-infected patients roughly three months, about 14 weeks, later. Whole blood was used without cell fractionation, so the repertoire reflected all unsorted peripheral T cells.

The sample consisted of blood, taken during antiretroviral therapy. The receptors come from an adult with HIV infection.

This clonotype is medium-sized within its sample. Because the library targeted alpha chains, this beta chain is an off-target read whose size means little. The V gene is TRBV4-1, the J gene TRBJ2-1; 8 bases are shared with TRBD2. The J segment lost 3 bases and the V segment lost 3 bases, leaving 7 bases of the junction unmatched. The CDR3 spans 16 residues. From germline, CDR1 is MGHRA and CDR2 YSYEKL. In DNA, the CDR3 is TGCGCCAGCAGCCACTCCGGGACTAGTAACTACAATGAGCAGTTCTTC. Protein: CASSHSGTSNYNEQFF.

Turning to this clonotype: This CDR3 fails to terminate in the conserved phenylalanine or tryptophan, so it likely reflects a read error. Since it is a stray read in a library aimed at alpha chains, this beta chain has a size that is not meaningful. V and J are TRBV11-2 and TRBJ2-1, with a tentative D call TRBD2 (6 bases). This CDR3 has 15 residues. Germline CDR1 reads SGHAT; CDR2 reads FQNNGV. The CDR3 spells CDSTPVGRLYNEQFL. The CDR3 region has the DNA TGTGACAGCACCCCTGTGGGGAGGCTCTACAATGAGCAGTTCTTA.

This clonotype was seen ten or more times. This beta chain lies outside the target of a library built for alpha chains; its clone size means little. This chain uses TRBV15 with TRBJ1-3, with D unclear. Looked up from germline, CDR1 is LNHNV and CDR2 is YYDKDF (reference sequence). The length of the CDR3 is 12 residues. Between the trimmed V and J ends, which lost 4 bases and 15 bases, there was a span of 16 bases. The CDR3 DNA reads as TGTGCCACCAGCAACACTGTGTCCCCCCCATATTTT. Translated: CATSNTVSPPYF.

By sample share, this clonotype is medium-sized (0.01 to 0.1%). Since the library was made to target alpha chains, this beta chain is a stray read and its abundance is not meaningful. V is TRBV20-1 and J is TRBJ2-1, with a tentative D call TRBD2 (6 bases). In germline, CDR1 is DFQATT, CDR2 SNEGSKA (reference sequence). This CDR3 has 13 residues. V lost 7 bases to trimming and J lost 0 bases, with 10 bases between them. The CDR3 nucleotides read TGCAGTGGGACTACCTACTCCTACAATGAGCAGTTCTTC. Encoded protein: CSGTTYSYNEQFF.

This clonotype qualifies as medium-sized (0.01 to 0.1%). This beta chain slipped into a library made for alpha chains as a stray read, so its size is not meaningful. The chain links TRBV29-1 to TRBJ1-1; D not certain. This CDR3 contains 11 residues. Trimming pared 4 bases from V and 3 bases from J, leaving 6 bases between. Germline V lookup: CDR1 SQVTM, CDR2 ANQGSEA. CDR3 bases: TGCAGCGTTGGTTGGGACACTGAAGCTTTCTTT. Protein product: CSVGWDTEAFF.

Only a few counts were recorded for this clonotype. As an off-target read in a library built for alpha chains, this beta chain has a frequency of little significance. The chain couples TRBV4-2 to TRBJ2-3; maybe TRBD2 (6 bases). The CDR3 runs 14 residues. The V end was cut by 8 bases, the J end by 6 bases, with 18 bases between. Per the germline V gene, CDR1 is LGHNA and CDR2 is YNFKEQ. The CDR3: CASGAGLFWDTQYF. As DNA, the CDR3 is TGTGCCAGCGGGGCGGGACTCTTCTGGGATACGCAGTATTTT.

This clonotype is labeled as medium-sized (0.01 to 0.1%). Because this beta chain is a stray read in a library intended to capture alpha chains, its abundance should not be given much weight. V usage is TRBV29-1 and J usage is TRBJ1-1, with 8 positions matching TRBD1. Germline CDR1 SQVTM, CDR2 ANQGSEA. V lost 1 base, J lost 7 bases, and 8 bases stayed unmatched. The CDR3 is 14 residues long. The CDR3, as DNA: TGCAGCGTTGAAGCCCCCCTGGACAGGGTTGAAGCTTTCTTT. It codes for CSVEAPLDRVEAFF.

This clonotype was counted many times. This beta chain is an unintended read in a library built for alpha chains; its size means little. The V call is TRBV7-3, the J call TRBJ2-3, with TRBD2 identical over 12 bases. The germline gives CDR1 SGHTA, CDR2 FQGTGA. CDR3 length equals 18 residues. Unmatched junction bases numbered 9, after V lost 1 base and J lost 4 bases. The CDR3 bases are TGTGCCAGCAGCTTAAACCCCTACCTAGCGGGGGGGCCAGATACGCAGTATTTT. Translated, it gives CASSLNPYLAGGPDTQYF.

This clonotype is labeled as medium-sized. A library made for alpha chains picked up this beta chain off target, so its size means little. The chain combines TRBV6-5 with TRBJ2-7; 10 bases line up with TRBD1. This CDR3 comprises 14 residues. From germline, CDR1 is MNHEY and CDR2 SVGAGI. Trimming at V came to 8 bases and at J to 7 bases, leaving 11 bases not matched to a gene. As DNA, the CDR3 is TGTGCCAGCGCCACAGGACAGGGGGTGGGGGAGCAGTACTTC. Translating it yields CASATGQGVGEQYF.

This clonotype has a count of ten or more. This beta chain represents an off-target read in a library built for alpha chains; its size is of limited meaning. The chain couples TRBV15 to TRBJ2-5; D unresolved. The ends were cut back, 3 bases at V and 1 base at J, with 12 bases in the middle. This CDR3 spans 15 amino acids. Germline CDR1 reads LNHNV; CDR2 reads YYDKDF (reference sequence). CDR3: CATSSILVSQETQYF. The CDR3 DNA reads as TGTGCCACCAGCAGTATCCTAGTCTCCCAAGAGACCCAGTACTTC.

This clonotype is labeled as medium-sized. Compared with germline, one end of the junction differs, possibly owing to a read error. The library was built for alpha chains, so this beta chain is an off-target read and its size means little. The chain joins TRBV7-2 to TRBJ2-1, with D tentatively TRBD1 or TRBD2 (6 bases each). Germline values: CDR1 SGHTA, CDR2 FQGNSA. This CDR3 has 12 residues. CDR3 protein: CASSIGGRPPIF. The CDR3 bases are TGTGCCAGCAGCATAGGGGGGCGGCCTCCTATCTTC.

This clonotype is categorized as medium-sized. Since it is a stray read in a library aimed at alpha chains, this beta chain has a size that is not meaningful. J is TRBJ2-3 and V is TRBV11-2, with 10 bases fitting TRBD2. CDR1 and CDR2 from the germline V gene are SGHAT and FQNNGV. CDR3 length equals 13 residues. V shed 7 bases, J shed 5 bases, and the junction held 3 bases outside the gene matches. The CDR3 bases are TGTGCCAGCAAACTAGCGGGGCAAGATACGCAGTATTTT. Encoded protein: CASKLAGQDTQYF. The whole variable domain, remainder taken from reference TRBV11-2 and TRBJ2-3, is EAGVAQSPRYKIIEKRQSVAFWCNPISGHATLYWYQQILGQGPKLLIQFQNNGVVDDSQLPKDRFSAERLKGVDSTLKIQPAKLEDSAVYLCASKLAGQDTQYFGPGTRLTVL.

The sample holds many counts of this clonotype. This beta chain slipped into a library made for alpha chains as a stray read, so its size is not meaningful. This chain links TRBV27 with TRBJ2-7, with 9 nucleotides matching TRBD1. The CDR3 sequence is 15 residues long. The V gene end was trimmed by 6 bases and the J gene end by 6 bases; junction bases not matched to a gene: 12. Germline loops: CDR1 MNHEY, CDR2 SMNVEV (reference sequence). CDR3 protein: CASSPLQGAQGEQYF. CDR3 in DNA: TGTGCCAGCAGCCCATTACAGGGGGCGCAGGGCGAGCAGTACTTC.

There are many counts of this clonotype. Within a library made for alpha chains, this beta chain is off target, and its count is uninformative. The V call is TRBV20-1, the J call TRBJ1-1; 8 nucleotides agree with TRBD1. The CDR3 is 14 amino acids. The germline CDR1 and CDR2 sequences are DFQATT and SNEGSKA (reference sequence). The V and J ends lost 2 bases and 6 bases, in that order; junction bases with no gene match: 8. The CDR3 coding sequence is TGCAGTGCTAGATTGACAGGGGAGTGGGCTGAAGCTTTCTTT. The encoded protein is CSARLTGEWAEAFF.

The sample holds many counts of this clonotype. This beta chain is an off-target read within a library intended for alpha chains, so its frequency means little. The chain joins TRBV2 to TRBJ2-3; 8 nucleotides line up with TRBD2. The CDR3 runs 14 residues. J lost 0 bases, V lost 7 bases, and 3 bases had no gene match. Looked up from germline, CDR1 is SNHLY and CDR2 is FYNNEI. In DNA form, the CDR3 reads TGTGCCAGCACAGCGGGGGTTAGCACAGATACGCAGTATTTT. Translating gives CASTAGVSTDTQYF.

This clonotype was observed many times. This beta chain is an off-target read within a library intended for alpha chains, so its frequency means little. This chain links TRBV12-3 or TRBV12-4 with TRBJ1-6; TRBD1 agrees at 8 bases. The V and J ends lost 6 bases and 10 bases, in that order; junction bases with no gene match: 14. The CDR3 is 16 residues long. The chain's CDR3 is CASRFRGPQGQSPLHF. The CDR3 coding sequence is TGTGCCAGCAGATTCAGGGGGCCCCAGGGCCAATCACCCCTCCACTTT.

This clonotype ranks as medium-sized. This beta chain is an off-target read within a library intended for alpha chains, so its frequency means little. J is TRBJ2-4 and V is TRBV4-1, with TRBD2 matching over 14 bases. This CDR3 has 18 amino acids. V shed 4 bases, J shed 0 bases, and the junction held 5 bases outside the gene matches. Germline V gene data show CDR1 as MGHRA and CDR2 as YSYEKL. CDR3 DNA sequence: TGCGCCAGCAGCCCTTCGGGACTAGCGGGAGCAGCCAAAAACATTCAGTACTTC. Its translation: CASSPSGLAGAAKNIQYF.

Ten or more counts support this clonotype. Little can be read into the size of this beta chain, an off-target read in a library designed for alpha chains. The chain uses TRBV5-6 and TRBJ2-2; no definite D call. Germline V gene sequence: CDR1 SGHDT, CDR2 YYEEEE. V was pared by 0 bases and J by 6 bases, with 3 bases between. The CDR3 is 12 amino acids. The CDR3 nucleotides read TGTGCCAGCAGCTTGGTGGCCGGGGAGCTGTTTTTT. As protein: CASSLVAGELFF.

This clonotype was found many times. Since it is a stray read in a library aimed at alpha chains, this beta chain has a size that is not meaningful. The J gene is TRBJ2-7, the V gene TRBV20-1, with 7 nucleotides matching TRBD2. This CDR3 comprises 14 residues. Germline lookup yields CDR1 DFQATT and CDR2 SNEGSKA (reference sequence). With 3 bases clipped from V and 3 bases from J, the junction kept 8 bases outside the gene matches. CDR3 sequence (DNA): TGCAGTGCTAGTAGGGCTAGCGGCCTCTACGAGCAGTACTTC. Its translation: CSASRASGLYEQYF.

Sample share makes this clonotype medium-sized. With the library built for alpha chains, this beta chain is off target and its frequency is not meaningful. The chain carries TRBV5-1 and TRBJ2-3, with D perhaps given as TRBD1 or TRBD2 (6 bases each). The CDR3 covers 15 residues. CDR1 SGHRS and CDR2 YFSETQ come from the germline V gene. The V gene lost 2 bases and the J gene lost 4 bases, with 14 bases spanning the gap. CDR3 amino acids: CASSFRQASADTQYF. The CDR3 bases are TGCGCCAGCAGCTTCCGACAGGCTAGCGCAGATACGCAGTATTTT.

This clonotype was counted at least ten times. This beta chain represents an off-target read in a library built for alpha chains; its size is of limited meaning. The chain carries TRBV5-1 and TRBJ2-5; TRBD1 might be the D (6 bases). Per germline, CDR1 SGHRS and CDR2 YFSETQ. V was trimmed by 0 bases and J by 1 base, leaving 7 bases between them. This CDR3 comprises 14 residues. The CDR3 loop is CASSLGTAQETQYF. Written as DNA, the CDR3 is TGCGCCAGCAGCTTGGGGACAGCCCAAGAGACCCAGTACTTC.

This clonotype appeared many times. The library was designed around alpha chains, so this beta chain is a stray read whose abundance carries little weight. The rearrangement uses TRBV10-2 and TRBJ2-1; 9 positions match TRBD1. Trimming cost V 10 bases and J 4 bases; bases outside gene matches: 8. Germline values: CDR1 WSHSY, CDR2 SAAADI. This CDR3 has 14 amino acids. Written as DNA, the CDR3 is TGCGCCACCTTTACAGGGGGCTATTACAATGAGCAGTTCTTC. Translation: CATFTGGYYNEQFF.

This clonotype has ten or more counts. Little can be read into the size of this beta chain, an off-target read in a library designed for alpha chains. The chain carries TRBV6-2 or TRBV6-3 and TRBJ2-1, with D perhaps matching TRBD1 (5 bases). Trimming stripped 4 bases from V and 5 bases from J, with 18 bases between. This CDR3 is built from 16 residues. From germline, CDR1 is MNHEY and CDR2 SVGEGT. The DNA of the CDR3 is TGTGCCAGCAGTTTCCGATCCCCCGCCAGGGACAATGAGCAGTTCTTC. Amino acid sequence: CASSFRSPARDNEQFF.

This clonotype has ten or more counts. This beta chain turned up in a library designed for alpha chains; as an off-target read, its abundance says little. The V and J genes are TRBV3-1 and TRBJ2-3; D perhaps matches TRBD2 (6 bases). This CDR3 is 13 amino acids long. Germline V lookup: CDR1 LGHDT, CDR2 YNNKEL (reference sequence). Trimming took off 0 bases at V and 9 bases at J, with 10 bases between the two ends. The CDR3 protein is CASSQDGLATQYF. The CDR3 DNA reads TGTGCCAGCAGCCAAGATGGGCTAGCGACGCAGTATTTT.

This clonotype was counted ten times or more. This beta chain is off target for a library built for alpha chains, so its abundance means little. The chain employs TRBV27 and TRBJ2-1; no firm D call. V was pared by 5 bases and J by 7 bases, with 21 bases between. The germline V gene has CDR1 MNHEY and CDR2 SMNVEV (reference sequence). The CDR3 sequence is 16 residues long. CDR3 coding DNA: TGTGCCAGCAGTCCCTACCGACGAGGAGATTGGAATGAGCAGTTCTTC. Translating it yields CASSPYRRGDWNEQFF.

This clonotype was counted ten times or more. This beta chain is off target for a library built for alpha chains, so its abundance means little. J is TRBJ2-2 and V is TRBV5-4, with D tentatively TRBD2 (5 bases). Germline V CDR1 and CDR2: SGHNT, YYREEE (reference sequence). V dropped 0 bases and J dropped 6 bases, with 18 bases sitting between them. CDR3 length equals 17 residues. The CDR3 protein is CASSLAPGNGWSGELFF. CDR3 DNA sequence: TGTGCCAGCAGCTTGGCCCCCGGGAATGGTTGGTCCGGGGAGCTGTTTTTT.